The TCR beta chain described here comes from a study of blood T cell repertoires in COVID-19. About the research overall: Material from acute and convalescent COVID-19 was sourced from the United States, Italy and Spain. T cells, B-cell-depleted T cells, or PBMCs supplied cDNA or gDNA.

In the original processing: Nucleated cell counts were estimated from reference gene primer amplification. The repertoire was sequenced with immunoSEQ multiplex PCR; TCRdb's copy has only in-frame clones and lacks some. V, J and clone size are those of that table, while D and trimming were read from the DNA. The sample contains around 99,000 clones, about nine tenths of which appear only once. Input material: peripheral blood. This TCR was recovered from a man aged 50 to 60 with acute or convalescent COVID-19.

The CDR3 is CASSLLSAAYSGELFF. In DNA form, the CDR3 reads TGTGCCAGCAGCTTACTAAGCGCAGCATACTCCGGGGAGCTGTTTTTT. This chain joins TRBV7-2 and TRBJ2-2, with D unresolved. Germline V lookup: CDR1 SGHTA, CDR2 FQGNSA. The CDR3 extends over 16 amino acids. V was shortened by 2 bases and J by 6 bases, with 16 bases between the two germline ends.